The entry below gives a single TCR beta chain sequence along with its context. The sample originates from a study of OX40 agonist ivuxolimab in advanced cancers. Turning to the study itself: The study enrolled dose-escalation patients with hepatocellular carcinoma, melanoma, renal cell or head and neck cancer.

Libraries were prepared by immunoSEQ multiplex PCR; TCRdb keeps only in-frame clonotypes and omits some of them. This table has around 80,000 clones, 92% appearing once. Germline CDR1 and CDR2: SGHVS and FQNEAQ. V was pared by 2 bases and J by 3 bases, with 11 bases between. CDR3 length: 14 residues. The sequences come from CD4+ or CD8+ T cells sorted from blood, collected in a trial of the OX40 agonist ivuxolimab. The TCR sequence derives from an adult with an advanced solid tumor such as melanoma, head and neck, liver or kidney cancer. This chain uses TRBV7-8 with TRBJ2-7; D call uncertain. CDR3 nucleotides: TGTGCCAGCAGCTTACGGACCCCGCTCTACGAGCAGTACTTC. This gives the protein CASSLRTPLYEQYF.